The next 10 T cell receptor beta chains were all read from a single sample in a study of CD8+ T cells in alopecia areata. Specified treatment: oral pan-JAK inhibitor, 5-10 mg twice daily. Reverse transcribed after extraction, RNA yielded cDNA as the sequencing template. Sequenced by immunoSEQ multiplex PCR; TCRdb stores in-frame clones only, minus some. The profile shows 200,000 or so clones, 35% to 45% of them singletons. The material was CD4+ T cells sorted from blood, obtained between weeks 30 and 35, from a patient treated with tofacitinib. These receptors all stem from a human donor with alopecia areata.

J is TRBJ1-2 and V is TRBV30; 7 nucleotides match TRBD1. The CDR3 spans 18 residues. Looked up from germline, CDR1 is GTSNPN and CDR2 is SVGIG (reference sequence). Unmatched junction bases numbered 13, after V lost 0 bases and J lost 0 bases. The CDR3, as DNA: TGTGCCTGGAGTGTACGGTGGCCAGGGGGTGTTGCTAACTATGGCTACACCTTC. Translation: CAWSVRWPGGVANYGYTF.

This clone was picked up a small number of times. The chain links TRBV7-3 to TRBJ1-2; D call uncertain. This CDR3 is built from 13 residues. Germline assignment: CDR1 SGHTA and CDR2 FQGTGA. V lost 5 bases and J 2 bases, leaving 9 bases between the germline ends. In nucleotides, the CDR3 is TGTGCCAGCAGCAAAACAGCGAACTATGGCTACACCTTC. Amino acids: CASSKTANYGYTF.

In its sample, this clone was seen a few times. V is TRBV7-9 and J is TRBJ1-1; D might be TRBD1 (5 bases). The CDR3 consists of 14 residues. Deletions cut 1 base from V and 4 bases from J, with 10 bases between. Germline V gives CDR1 SEHNR, CDR2 FQNEAQ (reference sequence). Here the CDR3 reads CASSLGRESTEAFF. The CDR3, as DNA: TGTGCCAGCAGCTTAGGCAGGGAGAGCACTGAAGCTTTCTTT. Looking up the rest from reference TRBV7-9 and TRBJ1-1 gives the full variable domain: DTGVSQNPRHKITKRGQNVTFRCDPISEHNRLYWYRQTLGQGPEFLTYFQNEAQLEKSRLLSDRFSAERPKGSFSTLEIQRTEQGDSAMYLCASSLGRESTEAFFGQGTRLTVV.

In its sample, this clone was seen a few times. The chain links TRBV7-9 to TRBJ2-5; the D is unclear. This CDR3 is 11 amino acids long. V was trimmed by 5 bases and J by 3 bases, leaving 4 bases between them. Looked up from germline, CDR1 is SEHNR and CDR2 is FQNEAQ (reference sequence). CDR3 bases: TGTGCCAGCAGCCCTAAAGAGACCCAGTACTTC. Translating gives CASSPKETQYF.

Comment on this clone: Compared with germline, one end of the junction differs, possibly owing to a read error. The chain employs TRBV19 and TRBJ1-1; D unclear. Per the germline V gene, CDR1 is LNHDA and CDR2 is SQIVND (reference sequence). This CDR3 comprises 14 residues. DNA of the CDR3: TGTGCCAGTAGTATGGGTAGGGTGAACACTGAGGCTTTCTTT. This gives the protein CASSMGRVNTEAFF.

Note on this clone: The germline gene is not matched at one end of the junction; a read error may be the cause. The chain carries TRBV6-5 and TRBJ2-2; D remains ambiguous. The CDR3 runs to 12 residues. Germline CDR1 MNHEY, CDR2 SVGAGI. Written as DNA, the CDR3 is TGTGCCAGCAGACAATTTCCCGGAGACTTTGCTTTT. It encodes CASRQFPGDFAF.

This chain connects TRBV6-1 to TRBJ2-7; D gene unclear. The CDR3 has 14 amino acids. Germline CDR1 reads MNHNS; CDR2 reads SASEGT. Trimming removed 0 bases at V and 0 bases at J, with 6 bases between. CDR3 residues: CASSEAGLSYEQYF. In DNA form, the CDR3 reads TGTGCCAGCAGTGAAGCCGGTCTCTCCTACGAGCAGTACTTC.

The chain carries TRBV7-9 and TRBJ1-6; D is undetermined. The CDR3 has 15 amino acids. Looked up from germline, CDR1 is SEHNR and CDR2 is FQNEAQ (reference sequence). Trimming shortened V by 3 bases and J by 3 bases, and 9 bases separated the two germline ends. CDR3 residues: CASSFRVSYNSPLHF. Here the CDR3 DNA reads TGTGCCAGCAGCTTTAGGGTCAGCTATAATTCACCCCTCCACTTT.

The chain uses TRBV5-1 and TRBJ1-2; D is possibly TRBD1 (5 bases). V was shortened by 2 bases and J by 1 base, with 9 bases between the two germline ends. The V gene's germline CDR1 is SGHRS and CDR2 YFSETQ. The CDR3 loop spans 14 amino acids. CDR3 in amino acids: CASSFGGYNYGYTF. The CDR3 DNA reads as TGCGCCAGCAGCTTTGGGGGATATAACTATGGCTACACCTTC.

The CDR3 DNA sequence: TGTGCCTGGGGCAGGGGTGGAAACACCATATATTTT. This sequence encodes CAWGRGGNTIYF. The rearrangement links TRBV30 to TRBJ1-3; a weak D match, TRBD1 (6 bases). Germline V lookup: CDR1 GTSNPN, CDR2 SVGIG (reference sequence). V shed 5 bases and J shed 3 bases, with 8 bases lying between them. The CDR3 runs 12 residues.